This T cell receptor (beta chain) was observed in a study of blood T cell repertoires in COVID-19. Study overall: COVID-19 samples, acute and convalescent, were from the United States, Italy and Spain. PBMCs, B-cell-depleted T cells, or T cells were the source of the cDNA or gDNA that made up the material.

Repertoires were generated with immunoSEQ multiplex PCR, while TCRdb's copy carries only in-frame clones and drops some. In the table there are about 220,000 clones, 70% to 90% of which are singletons. CDR1 and CDR2 from the germline V gene are SEHNR and FQNEAQ (reference sequence). Unmatched junction bases numbered 4, after V lost 1 base and J lost 5 bases. This CDR3 has 14 residues. The sequence was collected from a man aged 50 to 60 who had recovered from COVID-19. The sequenced sample was peripheral blood. V gene TRBV7-9 combines with J gene TRBJ2-7; 8 bases are a match to TRBD1. This CDR3 reads CASSLGTGRNEQYF. The DNA of the CDR3 is TGTGCCAGCAGCTTAGGGACAGGGCGGAACGAGCAGTACTTC.